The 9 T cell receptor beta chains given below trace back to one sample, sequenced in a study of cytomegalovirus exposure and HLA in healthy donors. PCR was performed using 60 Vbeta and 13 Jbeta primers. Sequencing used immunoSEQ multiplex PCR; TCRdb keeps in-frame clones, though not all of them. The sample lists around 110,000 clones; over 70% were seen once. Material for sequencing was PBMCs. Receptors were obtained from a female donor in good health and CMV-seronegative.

For the CDR3, the DNA is TGCGCCAGCAGCTTGACTAGCGGGAGATACCACGAGCAGTACTTC. Protein product: CASSLTSGRYHEQYF. The rearrangement joins TRBV5-1 to TRBJ2-7; 11 positions match TRBD2. This CDR3 contains 15 residues. Losses at the gene ends were 1 base for V and 5 bases for J; bases not matched to a gene: 5. Germline V gene lookup returns CDR1 SGHRS and CDR2 YFSETQ.

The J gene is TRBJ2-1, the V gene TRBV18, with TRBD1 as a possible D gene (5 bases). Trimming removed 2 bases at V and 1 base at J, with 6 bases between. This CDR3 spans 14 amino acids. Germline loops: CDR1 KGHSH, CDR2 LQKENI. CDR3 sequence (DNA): TGTGCCAGCTCACCAAGGGGTTCCTACAATGAGCAGTTCTTC. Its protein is CASSPRGSYNEQFF.

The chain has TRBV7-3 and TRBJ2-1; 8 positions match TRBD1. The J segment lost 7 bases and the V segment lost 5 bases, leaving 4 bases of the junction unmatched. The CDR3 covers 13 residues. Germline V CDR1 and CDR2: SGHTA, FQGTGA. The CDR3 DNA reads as TGTGCCAGCAGCGCGGACAGGGAAAATGAGCAGTTCTTC. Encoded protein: CASSADRENEQFF.

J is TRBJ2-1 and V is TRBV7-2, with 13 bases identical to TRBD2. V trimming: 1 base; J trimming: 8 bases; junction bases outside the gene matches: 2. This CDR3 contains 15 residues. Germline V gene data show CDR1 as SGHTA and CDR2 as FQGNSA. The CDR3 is CASSLGGLAGYEQFF. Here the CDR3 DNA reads TGTGCCAGCAGCTTAGGGGGACTAGCGGGATATGAGCAGTTCTTC.

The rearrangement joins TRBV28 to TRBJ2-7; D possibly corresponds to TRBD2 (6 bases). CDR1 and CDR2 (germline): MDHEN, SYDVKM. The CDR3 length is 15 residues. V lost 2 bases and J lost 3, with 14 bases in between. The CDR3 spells CASSLGYSSGYEQYF. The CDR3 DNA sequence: TGTGCCAGCAGTTTAGGGTATAGTAGCGGCTACGAGCAGTACTTC.

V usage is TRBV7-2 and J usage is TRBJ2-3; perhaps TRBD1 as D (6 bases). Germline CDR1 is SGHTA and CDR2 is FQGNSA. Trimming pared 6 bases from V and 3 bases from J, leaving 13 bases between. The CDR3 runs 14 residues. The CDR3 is CASRGGIGTDTQYF. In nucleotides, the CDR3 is TGTGCCAGCAGAGGGGGAATTGGGACAGATACGCAGTATTTT.

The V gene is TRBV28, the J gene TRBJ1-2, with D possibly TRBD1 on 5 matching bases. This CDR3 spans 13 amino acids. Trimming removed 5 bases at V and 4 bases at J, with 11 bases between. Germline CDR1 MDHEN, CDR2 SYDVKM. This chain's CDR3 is CASSRQLPYGYTF. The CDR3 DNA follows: TGTGCCAGCAGTCGACAGTTACCCTATGGCTACACCTTC.

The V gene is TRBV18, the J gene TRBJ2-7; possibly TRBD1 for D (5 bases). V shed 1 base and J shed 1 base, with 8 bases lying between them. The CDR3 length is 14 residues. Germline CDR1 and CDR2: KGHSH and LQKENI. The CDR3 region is CASSPRRESYEQYF. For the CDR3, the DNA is TGTGCCAGCTCACCACGCAGGGAATCCTACGAGCAGTACTTC.

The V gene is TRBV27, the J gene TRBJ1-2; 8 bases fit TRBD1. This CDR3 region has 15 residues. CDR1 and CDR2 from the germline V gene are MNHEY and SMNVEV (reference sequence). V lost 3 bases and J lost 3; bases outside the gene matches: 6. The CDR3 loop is CASSFTGGFDYGYTF. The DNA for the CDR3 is TGTGCCAGCAGTTTTACAGGGGGGTTCGACTATGGCTACACCTTC.